A selection of T cell receptor beta chains follows, all from one sample in a study of human T cells and chemical hapten exposure. TCRdb reprocessed the RACE reads with MiXCR, giving one entry per CDR3 protein. In the table there are fewer than 95,000 distinct CDR3 sequences, roughly a tenth of which are singletons. The sample here was whole blood, taken in connection with sensitization to the hapten diphenylcyclopropenone (DPC). Source of these receptors: a man between 40 and 49 years old with alopecia areata. Some clones in this sample may be carry-over from other donors' samples. The CDR3 runs from the conserved cysteine through the conserved F or W. Fields, in order: clone size, D gene, V gene, J gene, CDR3 protein, CDR3 DNA. D genes are given only for firm matches. Clone size, where shown, is once, few, many, or a class for clones that have expanded.

>-|TRBD2|TRBV29-1|TRBJ2-3
CSVGAAGGADTQYF
TGCAGCGTGGGGGCGGCGGGAGGAGCAGATACGCAGTATTTT
>few|-|TRBV7-2|TRBJ2-3
CASSLLGAVRTDTQYF
TGTGCCAGCAGCTTACTCGGAGCGGTGCGCACAGATACGCAGTATTTT
>many|-|TRBV29-1|TRBJ1-5
CSVKEDGVSNQPQHF
TGCAGCGTAAAAGAGGACGGAGTTAGCAATCAGCCCCAGCATTTT
>few|TRBD2|TRBV7-2|TRBJ2-5
CASSFSLAGTQETQYF
TGTGCCAGCAGCTTTTCGCTAGCGGGTACTCAAGAGACCCAGTACTTC
>-|-|TRBV28|TRBJ2-2
CASSLPFRELFF
TGTGCCAGCAGTCTTCCCTTCCGGGAGCTGTTTTTT
>-|-|TRBV12-3/TRBV12-4|TRBJ2-1
CASSLGSGRGIYYNEQFF
TGTGCCAGCAGTTTAGGGTCGGGGCGGGGAATTTATTACAATGAGCAGTTCTTC
>many|-|TRBV6-5|TRBJ2-6
CASSSPQTGGANVLTF
TGTGCCAGCAGTTCCCCCCAGACGGGAGGGGCCAACGTCCTGACTTTC
>-|-|TRBV19|TRBJ1-5
CASSINNYQPQHF
TGTGCCAGTAGTATCAACAACTATCAGCCCCAGCATTTT
>-|TRBD1|TRBV5-4|TRBJ1-3
CASSKGGKQGDNTIYF
TGTGCCAGCAGCAAAGGGGGGAAACAGGGGGATAACACCATATATTTT
>-|-|TRBV12-3/TRBV12-4|TRBJ1-4
CASSRSLEKLFF
TGTGCCAGCAGTCGATCCCTTGAAAAACTGTTTTTT
>-|-|TRBV19|TRBJ1-5
CATLEGSSLLGNQPQHF
TGTGCCACCCTTGAGGGCAGTTCCCTTCTAGGAAATCAGCCCCAGCATTTT
>-|-|TRBV29-1|TRBJ2-3
CSVGGDWTWSTDTQYF
TGCAGCGTTGGGGGGGACTGGACTTGGAGCACAGATACGCAGTATTTT
>medium-sized|TRBD2|TRBV7-6|TRBJ2-3
CASSLAGSTDTQYF
TGTGCCAGCAGCCTAGCGGGGTCCACAGATACGCAGTATTTT
>-|-|TRBV6-6|TRBJ2-4
CASSTQAPVAKNIQYF
TGTGCCAGCAGCACTCAAGCGCCAGTAGCCAAAAACATTCAGTACTTC
>few|-|TRBV7-9|TRBJ2-2
CASSLEAAGELFF
TGTGCCAGCAGCTTAGAGGCAGCCGGGGAGCTGTTTTTT
>few|TRBD2|TRBV19|TRBJ2-1
CASSIGGLAGVQEWYNEQFF
TGTGCCAGTAGTATTGGTGGACTAGCGGGAGTACAGGAGTGGTACAATGAGCAGTTCTTC
>-|-|TRBV7-9|TRBJ2-7
CASSPIELYEQYF
TGTGCCAGCAGCCCTATAGAATTGTACGAGCAGTACTTC
>few|-|TRBV6-2/TRBV6-3|TRBJ1-1
CASSYYQGSGTEAFF
TGTGCCAGCAGTTACTACCAGGGGAGCGGCACTGAAGCTTTCTTT
>few|TRBD2|TRBV3-1|TRBJ2-4
CASISQEVASGRKWNIQYF
TGTGCCAGCATAAGCCAAGAGGTAGCTAGCGGGAGAAAGTGGAACATTCAGTACTTC
>-|-|TRBV20-1|TRBJ1-6
CSARVPTASNNSPLHF
TGCAGTGCTAGAGTTCCGACAGCGAGTAATAATTCACCCCTCCACTTT
>-|TRBD2|TRBV7-7|TRBJ2-2
CASSTSVDTGELFF
TGTGCTAGCAGCACTAGCGTCGACACCGGGGAGCTGTTTTTT
>few|TRBD2|TRBV6-6|TRBJ2-5
CASSLRGLAGGGSQYF
TGTGCCAGCAGTTTAAGAGGGCTAGCGGGAGGGGGTTCCCAGTACTTC
>few|TRBD2|TRBV7-9|TRBJ2-3
CASSRTSGRTDTQYF
TGTGCCAGCAGTCGGACTAGCGGGCGCACAGATACGCAGTATTTT
>-|-|TRBV6-6|TRBJ1-5
CASRPGFDQPQHF
TGTGCCAGCAGACCGGGTTTTGATCAGCCCCAGCATTTT
>many|TRBD2|TRBV4-2|TRBJ2-3
CASSQGAGGPDTQYF
TGTGCCAGCAGCCAAGGAGCGGGAGGCCCAGATACGCAGTATTTT
>few|TRBD2|TRBV2|TRBJ2-4
CASSAYRSGRAKNIQYF
TGTGCCAGCAGTGCGTACAGGAGCGGGAGAGCCAAAAACATTCAGTACTTC